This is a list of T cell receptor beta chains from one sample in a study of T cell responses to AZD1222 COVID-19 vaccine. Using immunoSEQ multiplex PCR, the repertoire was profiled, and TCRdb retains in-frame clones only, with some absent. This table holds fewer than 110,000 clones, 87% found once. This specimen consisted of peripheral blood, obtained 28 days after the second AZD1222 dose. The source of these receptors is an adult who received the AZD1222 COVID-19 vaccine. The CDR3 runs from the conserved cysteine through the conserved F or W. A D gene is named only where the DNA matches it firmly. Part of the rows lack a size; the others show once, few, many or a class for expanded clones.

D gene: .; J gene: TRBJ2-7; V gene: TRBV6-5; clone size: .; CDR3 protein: CASLSGGSSEQYF; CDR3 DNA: TGTGCCAGCCTTTCAGGGGGGTCGTCCGAGCAGTACTTC
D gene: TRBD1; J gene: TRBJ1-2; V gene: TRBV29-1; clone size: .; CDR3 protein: CSVETGAGGYTF; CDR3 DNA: TGCAGCGTCGAGACAGGGGCTGGTGGCTACACCTTC
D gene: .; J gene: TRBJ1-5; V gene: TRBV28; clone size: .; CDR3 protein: CATQLRQANQPQHF; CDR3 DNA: TGTGCCACCCAACTTCGACAGGCCAATCAGCCCCAGCATTTT
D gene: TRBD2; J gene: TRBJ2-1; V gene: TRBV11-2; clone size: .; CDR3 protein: CASSRLAGGYNEQFF; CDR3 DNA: TGTGCCAGCAGCCGACTAGCGGGGGGCTACAATGAGCAGTTCTTC
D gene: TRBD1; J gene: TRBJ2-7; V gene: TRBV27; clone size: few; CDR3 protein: CASSRTWTGAYEQYF; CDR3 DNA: TGTGCCAGCAGTAGAACCTGGACAGGGGCCTACGAGCAGTACTTC
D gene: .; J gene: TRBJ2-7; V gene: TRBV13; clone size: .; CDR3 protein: CASSLGAYGYEQYF; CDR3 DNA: TGTGCCAGCAGCTTAGGAGCGTATGGCTACGAGCAGTACTTC
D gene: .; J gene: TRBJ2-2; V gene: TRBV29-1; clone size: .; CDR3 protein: CSVGQGGPNTGELFF; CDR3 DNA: TGCAGCGTTGGACAGGGAGGGCCGAACACCGGGGAGCTGTTTTTT
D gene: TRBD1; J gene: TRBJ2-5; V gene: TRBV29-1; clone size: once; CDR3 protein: CSARTGNRETQYF; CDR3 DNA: TGCAGCGCTAGGACAGGGAATAGGGAGACCCAGTACTTC
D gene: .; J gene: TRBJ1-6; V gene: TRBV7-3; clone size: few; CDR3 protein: CASSLTGGKSSPLHF; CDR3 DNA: TGTGCCAGCAGCTTAACGGGGGGGAAGTCTTCACCCCTCCACTTT
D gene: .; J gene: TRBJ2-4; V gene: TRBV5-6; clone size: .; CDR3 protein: CASSFGDIQYF; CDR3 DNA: TGTGCCAGCAGCTTCGGAGACATTCAGTACTTC
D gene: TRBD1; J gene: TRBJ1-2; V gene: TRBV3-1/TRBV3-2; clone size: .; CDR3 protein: CASSSPGTGTYGYTF; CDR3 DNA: TGTGCCAGCAGCTCTCCCGGGACAGGGACCTATGGCTACACCTTC
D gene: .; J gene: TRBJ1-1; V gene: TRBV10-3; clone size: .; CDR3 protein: CAISESKVAGYSSEAFF; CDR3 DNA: TGTGCCATCAGTGAGTCTAAAGTGGCAGGGTATTCCTCTGAAGCTTTCTTT
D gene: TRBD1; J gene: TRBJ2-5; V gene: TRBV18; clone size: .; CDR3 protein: CASSPQGANQETQYF; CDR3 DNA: TGTGCCAGCTCACCGCAGGGGGCAAACCAAGAGACCCAGTACTTC
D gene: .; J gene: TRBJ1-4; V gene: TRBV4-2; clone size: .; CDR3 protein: CASSQERGPVREKLFF; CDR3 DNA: TGTGCCAGCAGCCAAGAGAGGGGACCTGTACGGGAAAAACTGTTTTTT
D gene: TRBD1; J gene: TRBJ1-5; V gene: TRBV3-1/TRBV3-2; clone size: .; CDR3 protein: CASSQGQGDQPQHF; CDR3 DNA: TGTGCCAGCAGCCAGGGACAGGGAGATCAGCCCCAGCATTTT
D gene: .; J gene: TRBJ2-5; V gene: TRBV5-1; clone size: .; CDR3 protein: CASSSEGVTQYF; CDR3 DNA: TGCGCCAGCAGCTCCGAAGGGGTGACCCAGTACTTC
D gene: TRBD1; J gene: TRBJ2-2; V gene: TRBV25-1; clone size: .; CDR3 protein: CASAGTGLTGELFF; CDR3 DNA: TGTGCCAGCGCCGGGACAGGGCTCACCGGGGAGCTGTTTTTT
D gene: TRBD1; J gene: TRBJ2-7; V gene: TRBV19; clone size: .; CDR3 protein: CASTPGTGPYEQYF; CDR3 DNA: TGTGCCAGTACCCCCGGGACAGGGCCTTACGAGCAGTACTTC
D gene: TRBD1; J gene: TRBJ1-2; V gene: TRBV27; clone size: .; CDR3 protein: CASRDQGTDNYGYTF; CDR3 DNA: TGTGCCAGCAGGGACCAAGGGACAGATAACTATGGCTACACCTTC
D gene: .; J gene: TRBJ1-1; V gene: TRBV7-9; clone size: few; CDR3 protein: CASSLAEDTEAFF; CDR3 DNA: TGTGCCAGCAGCTTAGCAGAAGACACTGAAGCTTTCTTT
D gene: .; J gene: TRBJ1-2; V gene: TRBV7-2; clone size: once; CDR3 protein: CASSPRTASHGYTF; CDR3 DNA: TGTGCCAGCAGCCCTAGGACAGCCTCCCATGGCTACACCTTC
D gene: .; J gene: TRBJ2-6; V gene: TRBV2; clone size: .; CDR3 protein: CASSEDRYSGANVLTF; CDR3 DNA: TGTGCCAGCAGTGAAGACAGATACTCTGGGGCCAACGTCCTGACTTTC
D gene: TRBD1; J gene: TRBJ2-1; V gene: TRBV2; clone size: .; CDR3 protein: CASRRQGQTNEQFF; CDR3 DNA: TGTGCCAGCAGAAGACAGGGGCAAACCAATGAGCAGTTCTTC
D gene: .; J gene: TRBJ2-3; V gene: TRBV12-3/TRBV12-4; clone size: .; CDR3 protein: CASSLQADTQYF; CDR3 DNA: TGTGCCAGCAGTTTACAGGCAGATACGCAGTATTTT
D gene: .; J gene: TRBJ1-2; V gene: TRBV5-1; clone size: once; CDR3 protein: CASSLADTYGYTF; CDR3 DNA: TGCGCCAGCAGCTTGGCCGACACCTATGGCTACACCTTC
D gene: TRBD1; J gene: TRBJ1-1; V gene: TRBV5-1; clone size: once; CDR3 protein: CASSWRDRAFF; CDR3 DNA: TGCGCCAGCAGCTGGCGGGACAGGGCTTTCTTT
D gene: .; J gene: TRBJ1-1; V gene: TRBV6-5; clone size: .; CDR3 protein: CASTDRGASTEAFF; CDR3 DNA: TGTGCCAGCACCGACCGGGGGGCTTCTACTGAAGCTTTCTTT
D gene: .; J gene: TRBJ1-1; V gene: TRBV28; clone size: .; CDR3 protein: CAALPGTENTEAFF; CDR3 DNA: TGTGCCGCTCTTCCAGGGACGGAGAACACTGAAGCTTTCTTT
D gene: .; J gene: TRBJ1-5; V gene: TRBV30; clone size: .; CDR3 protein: CAWSVSATSNQPQHF; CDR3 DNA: TGTGCCTGGAGTGTAAGTGCTACTAGCAATCAGCCCCAGCATTTT
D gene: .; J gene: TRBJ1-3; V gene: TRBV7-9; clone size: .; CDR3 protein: CASSLGIGNTIYF; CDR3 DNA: TGTGCCAGCAGCTTAGGGATTGGAAACACCATATATTTT
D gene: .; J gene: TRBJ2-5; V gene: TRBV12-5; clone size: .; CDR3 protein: CASGLPRGGPETQYF; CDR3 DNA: TGTGCTAGTGGTTTGCCACGAGGGGGGCCGGAGACCCAGTACTTC
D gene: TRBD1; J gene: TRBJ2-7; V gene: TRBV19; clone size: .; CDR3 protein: CASTRGQGSTYEQYF; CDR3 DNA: TGTGCCAGTACCCGGGGACAGGGGTCCACCTACGAGCAGTACTTC
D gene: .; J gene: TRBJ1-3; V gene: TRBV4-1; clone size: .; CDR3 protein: CASSKDRNSGNTIYF; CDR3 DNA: TGCGCCAGCAGCAAAGACCGAAACTCTGGAAACACCATATATTTT
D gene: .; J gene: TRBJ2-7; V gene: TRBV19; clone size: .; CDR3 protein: CASSPGRTNSNEQYF; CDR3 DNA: TGTGCCAGTAGTCCGGGCCGGACGAATAGCAACGAGCAGTACTTC
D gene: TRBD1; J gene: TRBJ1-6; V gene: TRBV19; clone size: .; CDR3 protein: CASSRDRASSYNSPLHF; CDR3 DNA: TGTGCCAGTAGCCGGGACAGGGCTTCCTCCTATAATTCACCCCTCCACTTT
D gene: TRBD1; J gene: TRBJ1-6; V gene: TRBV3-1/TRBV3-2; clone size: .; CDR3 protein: CASSHLTGETYNSPLHF; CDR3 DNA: TGTGCCAGCAGCCACTTAACAGGGGAAACCTATAATTCACCCCTCCACTTT
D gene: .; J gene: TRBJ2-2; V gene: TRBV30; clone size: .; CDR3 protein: CAWSDTGNTGELFF; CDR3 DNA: TGTGCCTGGAGTGACACGGGAAACACCGGGGAGCTGTTTTTT
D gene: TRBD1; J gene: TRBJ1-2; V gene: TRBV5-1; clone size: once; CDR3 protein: CASSSTGNYGYTF; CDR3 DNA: TGCGCCAGCAGCTCGACAGGGAACTATGGCTACACCTTC
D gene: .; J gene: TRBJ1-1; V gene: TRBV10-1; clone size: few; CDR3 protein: CASGSPMNTEAFF; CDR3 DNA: TGCGCCAGCGGGTCACCCATGAACACTGAAGCTTTCTTT
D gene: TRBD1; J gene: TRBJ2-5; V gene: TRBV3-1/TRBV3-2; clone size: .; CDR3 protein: CASSQEARTGQETQYF; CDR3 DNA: TGTGCCAGCAGCCAAGAGGCCCGGACAGGCCAAGAGACCCAGTACTTC
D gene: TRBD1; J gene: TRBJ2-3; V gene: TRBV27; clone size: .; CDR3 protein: CASSLQGRGLYTDTQYF; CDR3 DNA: TGTGCCAGCAGTTTACAGGGCAGGGGGCTGTACACAGATACGCAGTATTTT
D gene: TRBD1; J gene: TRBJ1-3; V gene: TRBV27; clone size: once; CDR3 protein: CASSLVGGAGNTIYF; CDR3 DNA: TGTGCCAGCAGTTTAGTAGGGGGCGCCGGAAACACCATATATTTT
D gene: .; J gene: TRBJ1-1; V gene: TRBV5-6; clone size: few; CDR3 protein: CASSFGRPNTEAFF; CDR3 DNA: TGTGCCAGCAGCTTCGGGAGACCGAACACTGAAGCTTTCTTT
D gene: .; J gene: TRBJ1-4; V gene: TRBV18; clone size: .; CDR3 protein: CASSPPGVTTNEKLFF; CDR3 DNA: TGTGCCAGCTCACCTCCGGGGGTTACAACTAATGAAAAACTGTTTTTT
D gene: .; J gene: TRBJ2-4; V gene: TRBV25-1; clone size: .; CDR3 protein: CASSEGVAPKGGIQYF; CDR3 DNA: TGTGCCAGCAGTGAAGGAGTAGCACCGAAAGGGGGCATTCAGTACTTC
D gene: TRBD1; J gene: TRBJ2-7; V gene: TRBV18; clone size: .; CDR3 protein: CASSPPGTGGDEQYF; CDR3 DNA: TGTGCCAGCTCACCACCCGGGACAGGGGGAGACGAGCAGTACTTC
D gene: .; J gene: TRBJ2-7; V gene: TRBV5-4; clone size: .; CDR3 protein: CASSFGGTAPSYEQYF; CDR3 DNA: TGTGCCAGCAGCTTTGGGGGGACAGCTCCCTCCTACGAGCAGTACTTC
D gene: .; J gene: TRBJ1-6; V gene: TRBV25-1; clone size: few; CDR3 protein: CASARQVGNSPLHF; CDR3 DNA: TGTGCCAGCGCGCGACAGGTCGGTAATTCACCCCTCCACTTT
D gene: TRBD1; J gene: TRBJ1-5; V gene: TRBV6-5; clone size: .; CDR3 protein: CASRRTGGNQPQHF; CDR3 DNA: TGTGCCAGCAGAAGGACAGGGGGAAATCAGCCCCAGCATTTT